This T cell receptor beta chain was identified during a study of CD8 T cells in ankylosing spondylitis. TCRdb redid the calling of the 5' RACE reads with MiXCR, one entry per CDR3 protein. The sample lists some 800,000 distinct CDR3 sequences, about 11% occurring once. The V gene's germline CDR1 is DFQATT and CDR2 SNEGSKA (reference sequence). Trimming removed 3 bases from V and 3 bases from J, with 18 bases in between. This CDR3 is 15 amino acids long. Whole-study results and caveats: Roughly 8 highly homologous variants formed a TCR beta motif that appeared characteristic of ankylosing spondylitis blood.

Points on this clonotype: Its target is not known.

Sample: blood, either unsorted or a sorted T cell fraction (not recorded which). This chain connects TRBV20-1 to TRBJ2-7; possibly TRBD1 or TRBD2 for D (5 bases each). The sequence derives from a male donor with ankylosing spondylitis. The CDR3 spells CSASLYHGANYEQYF. The CDR3 DNA reads as TGCAGTGCTAGCCTCTACCACGGGGCTAACTACGAGCAGTACTTC.